The rows below give T cell receptor beta chains drawn from one sample of a study of cytomegalovirus exposure and HLA in healthy donors. Method: immunoSEQ multiplex PCR; TCRdb's copy keeps in-frame clones and lacks some. Here the sample spans about 67,000 clones, around 80% being singletons. Sequencing used PBMCs. The origin of the receptors is a woman in her 30s in good health and CMV-seronegative. Each CDR3 is given with its conserved first and last residue. A D gene is named only where the DNA matches it firmly.

V gene,D gene,CDR3 protein
TRBV10-1,TRBD1,CASSEGSGGGYEQYF
TRBV9,TRBD1,CASSPYRDSGTGELFF
TRBV5-8,-,CASRENRDGYTF
TRBV7-2,TRBD2,CASSPSGSGTDTQYF
TRBV5-6,-,CASSLSVNTEAFF
TRBV29-1,-,CSAETTDNYGYTF
TRBV15,-,CATSRDRETQYF
TRBV19,-,CASRNQANTEAFF
TRBV28,-,CASSLLGTGRGAFF
TRBV2,TRBD1,CASSGTGQYNEQFF
TRBV7-9,-,CASSMAQGGETQYF
TRBV29-1,TRBD1,CSAHSGGWAEAFF
TRBV25-1,-,CASTDTGELFF
TRBV9,-,CASSVVGGTGELFF
TRBV18,-,CASSPGQWGSRAFF
TRBV30,TRBD1,CAWSPGTGGGGYTF
TRBV30,TRBD2,CAWRELAGTSGFF
TRBV7-9,TRBD1,CASSPRTGDYGYTF
TRBV15,-,CATSRGTSGYGYTF
TRBV30,-,CAWSGRWQTQETQYF
TRBV2,-,CAGLPGVGTEAFF
TRBV30,TRBD1,CAWGGVSGQGLGGYTF
TRBV4-1,-,CASSQEGASSSYNEQFF
TRBV5-1,TRBD1,CASTPGQGAYEQYF
TRBV7-9,-,CASSTRVGGYEQYF
TRBV7-3,-,CASSLRGGRETQYF
TRBV11-3,-,CASSPGQGHETQYF
TRBV2,-,CASSDYRVEGYTF
TRBV6-1,TRBD1,CASRGDRGDQPQHF
TRBV9,TRBD1,CASNRGQGAYNEQFF
TRBV29-1,-,CSVELPTTDTQYF
TRBV7-2,TRBD1,CASSADRVPREQYF
TRBV14,-,CASRHRGTDTQYF
TRBV5-6,TRBD1,CASSRTGSNQPQHF
TRBV30,TRBD1,CAWGDRGEFDTQYF
TRBV30,-,CAWESGGQETQYF
TRBV28,-,CASSFRDEQYF
TRBV14,-,CASSQLSWRGAFF
TRBV10-3,TRBD1,CAISFSRDRDNGYTF
TRBV6-1,-,CASRPGGSRDEQYF
TRBV7-8,-,CASSLVRGRDNEQFF
TRBV6-5,-,CASGTQGGTGELFF
TRBV6-5,-,CASSYAGNSNQPQHF
TRBV29-1,TRBD2,CSVSGGASQQYF
TRBV2,-,CASSEFGGRRANEQFF
TRBV6-4,TRBD1,CASSVRGGAAYEQYF
TRBV11-2,TRBD1,CASSRNRGVGTGELFF
TRBV7-2,-,CASSPTTTGVAFF
TRBV30,TRBD1,CAWSPTAGTGDGYTF
TRBV6-1,TRBD1,CASTMDRVDGYTF
TRBV10-1,-,CASSEGGGGKLFF
TRBV20-1,-,CSAERTAGYTF
TRBV6-1,TRBD1,CASSDSWDRRPFSNQPQHF
TRBV27,-,CASSPGGASYEQYF
TRBV5-4,TRBD2,CASSSSGSPGLYF